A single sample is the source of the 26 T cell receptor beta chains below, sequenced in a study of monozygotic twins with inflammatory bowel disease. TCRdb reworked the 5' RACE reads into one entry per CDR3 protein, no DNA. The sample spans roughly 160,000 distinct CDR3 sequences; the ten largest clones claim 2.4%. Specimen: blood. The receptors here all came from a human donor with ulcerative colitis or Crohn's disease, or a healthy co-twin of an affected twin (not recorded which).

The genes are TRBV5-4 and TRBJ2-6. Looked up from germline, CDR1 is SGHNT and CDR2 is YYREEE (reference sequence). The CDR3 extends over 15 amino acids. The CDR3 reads CASSLEGSGANVLTF.

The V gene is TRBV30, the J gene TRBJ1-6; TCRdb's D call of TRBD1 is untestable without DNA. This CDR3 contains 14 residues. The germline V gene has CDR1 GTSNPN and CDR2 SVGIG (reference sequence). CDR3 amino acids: CAWSAGTDNSPLHF.

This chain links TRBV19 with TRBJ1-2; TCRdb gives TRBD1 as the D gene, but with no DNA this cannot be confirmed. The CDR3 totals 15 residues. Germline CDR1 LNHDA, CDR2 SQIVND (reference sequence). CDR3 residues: CASSRRPDFYRGYTF.

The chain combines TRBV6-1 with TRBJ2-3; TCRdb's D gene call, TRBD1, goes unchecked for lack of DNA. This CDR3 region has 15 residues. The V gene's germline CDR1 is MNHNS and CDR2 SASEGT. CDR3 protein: CASRRTGGEGDTQYF.

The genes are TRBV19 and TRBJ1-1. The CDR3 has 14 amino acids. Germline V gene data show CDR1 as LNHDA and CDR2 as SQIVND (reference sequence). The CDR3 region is CASSPTAMNTEAFF.

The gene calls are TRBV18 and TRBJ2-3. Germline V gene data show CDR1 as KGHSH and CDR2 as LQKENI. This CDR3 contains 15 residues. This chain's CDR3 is CASSPPGLRADTQYF.

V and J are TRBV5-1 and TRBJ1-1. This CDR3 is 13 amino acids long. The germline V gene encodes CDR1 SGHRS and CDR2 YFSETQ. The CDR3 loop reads CASRSGVGTEAFF.

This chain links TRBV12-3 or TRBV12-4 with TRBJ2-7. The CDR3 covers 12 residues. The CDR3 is CASSPDYSEQYF.

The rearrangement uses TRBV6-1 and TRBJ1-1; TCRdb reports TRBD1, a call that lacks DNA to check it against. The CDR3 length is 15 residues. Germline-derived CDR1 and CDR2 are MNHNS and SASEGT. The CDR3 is CASSQTTGTKAEAFF.

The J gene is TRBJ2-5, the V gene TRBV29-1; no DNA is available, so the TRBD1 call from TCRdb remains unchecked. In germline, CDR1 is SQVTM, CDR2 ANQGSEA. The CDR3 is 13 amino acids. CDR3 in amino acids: CSVEGQGNRAQYF.

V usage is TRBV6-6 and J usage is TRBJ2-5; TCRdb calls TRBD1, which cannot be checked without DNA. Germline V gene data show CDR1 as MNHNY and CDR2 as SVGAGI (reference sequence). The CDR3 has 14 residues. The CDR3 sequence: CASSYGDSQETQYF.

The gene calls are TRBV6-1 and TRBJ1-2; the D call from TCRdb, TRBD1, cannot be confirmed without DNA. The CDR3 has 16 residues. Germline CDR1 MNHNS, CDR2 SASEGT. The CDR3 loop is CASTRTGGSSNYGYTF.

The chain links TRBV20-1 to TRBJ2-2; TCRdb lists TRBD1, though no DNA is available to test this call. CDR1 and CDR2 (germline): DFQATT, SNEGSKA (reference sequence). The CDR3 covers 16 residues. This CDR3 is CSARDLRRRPTGELFF.

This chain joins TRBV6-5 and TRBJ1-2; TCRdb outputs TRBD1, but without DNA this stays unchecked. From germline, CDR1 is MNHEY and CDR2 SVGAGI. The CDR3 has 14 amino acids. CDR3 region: CASSSDSLIYGYTF.

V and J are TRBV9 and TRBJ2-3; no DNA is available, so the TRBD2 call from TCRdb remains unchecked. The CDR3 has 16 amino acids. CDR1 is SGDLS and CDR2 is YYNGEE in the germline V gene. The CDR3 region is CASSVGGGLDAGTQYF.

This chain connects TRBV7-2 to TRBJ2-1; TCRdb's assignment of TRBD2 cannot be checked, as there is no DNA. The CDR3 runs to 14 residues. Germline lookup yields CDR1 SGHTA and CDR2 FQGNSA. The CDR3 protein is CASSLAPGLNEQFF.

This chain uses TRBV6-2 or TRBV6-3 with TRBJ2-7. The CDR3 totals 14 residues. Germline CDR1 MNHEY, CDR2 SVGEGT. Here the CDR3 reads CASSFPGGPIEQYF.

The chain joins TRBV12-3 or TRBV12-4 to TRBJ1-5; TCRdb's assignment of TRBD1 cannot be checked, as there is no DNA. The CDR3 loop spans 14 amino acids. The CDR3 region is CASTEGQGNQPQHF.

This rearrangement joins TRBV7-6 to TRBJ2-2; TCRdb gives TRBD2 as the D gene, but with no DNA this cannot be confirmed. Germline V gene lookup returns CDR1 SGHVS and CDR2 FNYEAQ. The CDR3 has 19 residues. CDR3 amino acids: CASSSAASGEFSNTGELFF.

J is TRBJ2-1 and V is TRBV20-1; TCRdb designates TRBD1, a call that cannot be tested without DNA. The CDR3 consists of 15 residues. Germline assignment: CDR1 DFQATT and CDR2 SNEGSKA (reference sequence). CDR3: CSARDPGTGDNEQFF.

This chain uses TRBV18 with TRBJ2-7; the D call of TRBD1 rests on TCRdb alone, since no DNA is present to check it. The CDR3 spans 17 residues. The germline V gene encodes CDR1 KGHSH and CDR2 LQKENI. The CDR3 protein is CASSPVSPGTPTYEQYF.

CDR3: CASSLGFSDYNEQFF. This rearrangement joins TRBV7-9 to TRBJ2-1. Germline assignment: CDR1 SEHNR and CDR2 FQNEAQ (reference sequence). CDR3 size: 15 residues.

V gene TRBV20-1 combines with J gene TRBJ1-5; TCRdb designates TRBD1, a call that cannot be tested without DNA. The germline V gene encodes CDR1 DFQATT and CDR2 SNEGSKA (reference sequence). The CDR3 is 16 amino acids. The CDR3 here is CSARAGGERGIQPQHF.

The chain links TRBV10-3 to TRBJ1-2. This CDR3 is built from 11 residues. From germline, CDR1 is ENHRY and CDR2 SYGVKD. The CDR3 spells CAISGLDGYTF.

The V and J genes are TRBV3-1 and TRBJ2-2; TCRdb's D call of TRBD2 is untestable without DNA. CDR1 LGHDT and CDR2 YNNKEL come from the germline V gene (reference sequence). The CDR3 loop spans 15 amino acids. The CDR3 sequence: CASSHGGRNTGELFF.

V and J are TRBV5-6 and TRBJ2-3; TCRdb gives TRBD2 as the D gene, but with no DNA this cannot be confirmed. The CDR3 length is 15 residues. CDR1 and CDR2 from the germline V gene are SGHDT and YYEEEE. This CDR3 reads CASSPSGRDTDTQYF.